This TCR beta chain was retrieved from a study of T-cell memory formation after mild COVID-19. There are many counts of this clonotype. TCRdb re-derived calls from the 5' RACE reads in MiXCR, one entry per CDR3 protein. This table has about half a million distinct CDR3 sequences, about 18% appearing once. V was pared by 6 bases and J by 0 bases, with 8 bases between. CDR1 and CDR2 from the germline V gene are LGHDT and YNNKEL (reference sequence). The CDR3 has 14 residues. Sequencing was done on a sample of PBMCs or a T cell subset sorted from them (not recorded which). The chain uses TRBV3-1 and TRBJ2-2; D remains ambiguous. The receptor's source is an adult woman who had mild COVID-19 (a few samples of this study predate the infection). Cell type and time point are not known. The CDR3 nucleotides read TGTGCCAGCAGTCAATCCACGAACACCGGGGAGCTGTTTTTT. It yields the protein CASSQSTNTGELFF. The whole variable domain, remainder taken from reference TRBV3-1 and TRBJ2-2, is DTAVSQTPKYLVTQMGNDKSIKCEQNLGHDTMYWYKQDSKKFLKIMFSYNNKELIINETVPNRFSPKSPDKAHLNLHINSLELGDSAVYFCASSQSTNTGELFFGEGSRLTVL.